This T cell receptor (beta chain) was sequenced for a study of tumour-infiltrating T cells in Burkitt lymphoma. Study details: The Burkitt lymphoma cohort spanned all epidemiological subtypes. Repertoire clonality predicted overall and progression-free survival. Whole-study findings and limits: Several public clonotypes were shared across many Burkitt lymphoma patients.

Losses at the gene ends were 3 bases for V and 7 bases for J; bases not matched to a gene: 9. CDR3 size: 15 residues. Per the germline V gene, CDR1 is SGHNT and CDR2 is YYREEE (reference sequence). Here immunoSEQ multiplex PCR was the method, and the copy in TCRdb shows in-frame clones only, minus some. The sample lists 45,000 to 60,000 clones, roughly 30% seen once, with roughly 2.6% in the top ten. Concerning this clone itself: No antigen is known for it.

This chain joins TRBV5-4 and TRBJ2-1; 8 positions match TRBD1. The sample taken for sequencing was tumor tissue. This sequence originates from a human donor with Burkitt lymphoma. CDR3 residues: CASSSGQGDGNEQFF. CDR3 bases: TGTGCCAGCAGCTCTGGACAGGGCGATGGGAATGAGCAGTTCTTC.